This note documents a single T cell receptor beta chain sequence. This same CDR3 is encoded by further DNA sequences in the sample. Here immunoSEQ multiplex PCR was the method, and the copy in TCRdb shows in-frame clones only, minus some. This sample yields 2.5 million or so clones, of which around 94% are seen a single time; 0.11% to 0.15% belongs to the top ten. The data are from a study of shared clonotypes between healthy human individuals. CDR3 size: 14 residues. Germline V lookup: CDR1 SGHRS, CDR2 YFSETQ. Trimming removed 2 bases at V and 0 bases at J, with 8 bases between. This chain connects TRBV5-1 to TRBJ2-5, with D perhaps TRBD1 (6 bases). The TCR comes from a man younger than 35 in good health. Sequenced material: naive CD4+ T cells sorted from blood. This sample's subset: CD45RA+ positively selected. This chain's CDR3 is CASSLQGYQETQYF. In nucleotides, the CDR3 is TGCGCCAGCAGCTTACAGGGATACCAAGAGACCCAGTACTTC.